This is a list of T cell receptor beta chains from one sample in a study of glioma-infiltrating T cells. Each CDR3 protein is one row after TCRdb ran MiXCR on the multiplex PCR reads. Of under 200,000 distinct CDR3 sequences in the sample, about 46% are singletons; the top ten hold around 5%. The sample consisted of glioma tissue, nonneoplastic brain tissue, or PBMCs (not recorded which). The receptors originated from a human donor with low-grade glioma or glioblastoma, undergoing nonglioma brain surgery, or in good health (not recorded which). Both conserved end residues are trimmed from each CDR3. Fields, in order: V gene, J gene, CDR3 protein.

>TRBV25-1|TRBJ1-1
ASSRRKNTKAF
>TRBV12-3/TRBV12-4|TRBJ2-7
ASGTSGAYEQY
>TRBV7-2|TRBJ2-3
ASSLEGRSTDTQY
>TRBV12-3/TRBV12-4|TRBJ2-5
ACSLAPQY
>TRBV6-1|TRBJ2-2
GSSDTGELF
>TRBV29-1|TRBJ2-2
SAWTGTGELF
>TRBV20-1|TRBJ2-7
SASLAGLYEQY
>TRBV7-2|TRBJ1-6
ASAPPGTNSPLH
>TRBV6-1|TRBJ1-6
ASSEVSRYSPLH
>TRBV4-1|TRBJ2-1
ASSQEHLGSSYNEQF
>TRBV7-9|TRBJ2-1
ASSGGTSYNEQF
>TRBV2|TRBJ1-1
ASSPRIIMNTEAF
>TRBV19|TRBJ2-1
ASSSRTSGRVDEQF
>TRBV20-1|TRBJ1-5
SATTGIGYSNQPQH
>TRBV18|TRBJ2-1
ASSPLPERHVYNEQF
>TRBV6-1|TRBJ2-6
ASSSPLGASGANVLT
>TRBV20-1|TRBJ2-7
SASDSYEQY
>TRBV28|TRBJ1-3
ASNPVGVESGNTIY